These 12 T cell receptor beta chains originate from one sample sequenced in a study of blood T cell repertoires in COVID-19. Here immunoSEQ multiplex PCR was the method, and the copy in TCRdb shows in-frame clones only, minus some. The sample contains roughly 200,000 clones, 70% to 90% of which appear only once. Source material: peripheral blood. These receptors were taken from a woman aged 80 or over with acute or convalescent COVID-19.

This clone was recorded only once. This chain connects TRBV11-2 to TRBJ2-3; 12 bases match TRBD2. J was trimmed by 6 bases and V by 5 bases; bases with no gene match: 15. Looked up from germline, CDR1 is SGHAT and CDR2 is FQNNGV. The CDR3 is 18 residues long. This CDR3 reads CASSRVVSSGRAGDTQYF. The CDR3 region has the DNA TGTGCCAGCAGCCGAGTGGTGTCTAGCGGGAGGGCCGGGGATACGCAGTATTTT.

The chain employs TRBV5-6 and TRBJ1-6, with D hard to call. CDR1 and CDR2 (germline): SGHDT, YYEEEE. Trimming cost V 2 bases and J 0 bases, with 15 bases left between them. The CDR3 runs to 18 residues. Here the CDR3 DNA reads TGTGCCAGCAGCTTTTCTTTCAGCGGAAGCTCCTATAATTCACCCCTCCACTTT. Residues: CASSFSFSGSSYNSPLHF. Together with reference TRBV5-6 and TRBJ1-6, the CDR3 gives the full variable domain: DAGVTQSPTHLIKTRGQQVTLRCSPKSGHDTVSWYQQALGQGPQFIFQYYEEEERQRGNFPDRFSGHQFPNYSSELNVNALLLGDSALYLCASSFSFSGSSYNSPLHFGNGTRLTVT.

The chain's CDR3 is CASRDTYYEQYF. CDR3 in DNA: TGTGCCAGCAGGGACACCTACTACGAGCAGTACTTC. The V gene is TRBV28, the J gene TRBJ2-7; possible D gene TRBD1, 5 bases. The V and J ends lost 6 bases and 3 bases respectively, with 9 bases between them. The CDR3 is 12 amino acids. CDR1 is MDHEN, CDR2 SYDVKM, per germline.

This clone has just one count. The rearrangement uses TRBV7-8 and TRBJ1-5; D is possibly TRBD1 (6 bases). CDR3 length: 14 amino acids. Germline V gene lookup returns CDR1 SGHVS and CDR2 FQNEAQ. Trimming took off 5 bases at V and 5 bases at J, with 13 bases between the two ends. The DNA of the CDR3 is TGTGCCAGCAGCCCACAGGGCCCGGATCAGCCCCAGCATTTT. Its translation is CASSPQGPDQPQHF.

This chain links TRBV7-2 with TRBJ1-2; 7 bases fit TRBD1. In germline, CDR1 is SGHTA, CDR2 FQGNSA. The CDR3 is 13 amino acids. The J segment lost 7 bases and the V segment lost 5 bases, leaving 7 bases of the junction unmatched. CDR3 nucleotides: TGTGCCAGCAGCCCCACAGGGGTGAGTGGCTACACCTTC. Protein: CASSPTGVSGYTF.

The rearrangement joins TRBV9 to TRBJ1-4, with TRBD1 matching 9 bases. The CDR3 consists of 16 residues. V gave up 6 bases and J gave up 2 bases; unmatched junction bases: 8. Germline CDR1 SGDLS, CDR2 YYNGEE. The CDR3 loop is CASTRTGGATNEKLFF. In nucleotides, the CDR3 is TGTGCCAGCACCAGAACAGGGGGCGCTACTAATGAAAAACTGTTTTTT.

CDR3 sequence reads: CASSYQGVANYGYTF. The CDR3 region has the DNA TGTGCCAGCAGTTATCAGGGGGTAGCTAACTATGGCTACACCTTC. The rearrangement joins TRBV6-6 to TRBJ1-2; 7 bases align to TRBD1. The CDR3 length is 15 residues. The V segment lost 3 bases and the J segment 0 bases; nucleotides outside the gene matches: 4. Germline assignment: CDR1 MNHNY and CDR2 SVGAGI (reference sequence).

In DNA form, the CDR3 reads TGTGCCAGCAGCTTCTTAGGCGGGGCAGGAGAGACCCAGTACTTC. Translated, it gives CASSFLGGAGETQYF. The chain uses TRBV7-2 and TRBJ2-5; D is perhaps TRBD2 (6 bases). The germline gives CDR1 SGHTA, CDR2 FQGNSA. The CDR3 has 15 residues. Trimming removed 3 bases from V and 4 bases from J, with 15 bases in between.

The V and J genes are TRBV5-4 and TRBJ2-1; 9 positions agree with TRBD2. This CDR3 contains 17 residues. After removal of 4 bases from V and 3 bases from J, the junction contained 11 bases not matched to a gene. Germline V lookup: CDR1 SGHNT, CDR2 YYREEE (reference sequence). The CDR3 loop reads CASSVGSGTSSYNEQFF. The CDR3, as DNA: TGTGCCAGCAGCGTGGGATCCGGGACTAGCAGCTACAATGAGCAGTTCTTC. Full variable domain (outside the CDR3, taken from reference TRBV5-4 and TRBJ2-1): ETGVTQSPTHLIKTRGQQVTLRCSSQSGHNTVSWYQQALGQGPQFIFQYYREEENGRGNFPPRFSGLQFPNYSSELNVNALELDDSALYLCASSVGSGTSSYNEQFFGPGTRLTVL.

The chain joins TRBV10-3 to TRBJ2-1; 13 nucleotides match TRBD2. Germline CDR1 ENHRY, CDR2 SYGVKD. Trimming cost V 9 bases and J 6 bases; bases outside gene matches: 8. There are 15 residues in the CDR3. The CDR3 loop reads CAISSGLAGANEQFF. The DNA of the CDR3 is TGTGCCATATCGTCTGGACTAGCGGGGGCCAATGAGCAGTTCTTC.

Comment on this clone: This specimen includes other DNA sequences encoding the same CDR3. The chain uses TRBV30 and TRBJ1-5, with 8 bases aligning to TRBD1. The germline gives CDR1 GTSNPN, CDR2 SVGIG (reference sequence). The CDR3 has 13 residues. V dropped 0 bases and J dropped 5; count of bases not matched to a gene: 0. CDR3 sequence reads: CAWSVQGDQPQHF. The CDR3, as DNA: TGTGCCTGGAGTGTACAGGGGGATCAGCCCCAGCATTTT.

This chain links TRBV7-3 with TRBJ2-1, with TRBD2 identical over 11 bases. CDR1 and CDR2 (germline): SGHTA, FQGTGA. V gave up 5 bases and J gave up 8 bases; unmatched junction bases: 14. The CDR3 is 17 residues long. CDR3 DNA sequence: TGTGCCAGCAGCCCGATAAAATTAGCGGGAGGGCTGGATGAGCAGTTCTTC. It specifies CASSPIKLAGGLDEQFF.